A single sample gave rise to the 14 T cell receptor beta chains below, sequenced in a study of T cell responses to AZD1222 COVID-19 vaccine. TCRdb keeps only in-frame clones here, not all; method: immunoSEQ multiplex PCR. The sample has around 92,000 clones; around 84% are singletons. Specimen: peripheral blood, collected on day 0 of AZD1222 vaccination. All receptors derive from an adult in good health.

Note on this clone: The junction and the germline gene differ at one end; a read error may be behind it. The chain employs TRBV7-7 and TRBJ1-4; possible D gene TRBD1, 6 bases. The CDR3 is made up of 14 amino acids. Germline loops: CDR1 SSHAT, CDR2 FNYEAQ (reference sequence). The CDR3 DNA sequence: TGTGCTAGCAGCCCAGGACAGTTACCCGAAAAACTGTTTTTT. Its translation: CASSPGQLPEKLFF.

The V gene is TRBV10-3, the J gene TRBJ2-3; D gene ambiguous. From germline, CDR1 is ENHRY and CDR2 SYGVKD. V gave up 3 bases and J gave up 5 bases, with 3 bases separating them. This CDR3 has 11 amino acids. CDR3 in DNA: TGTGCCATCAGTGATTTAGATACGCAGTATTTT. It translates to CAISDLDTQYF.

This chain joins TRBV28 and TRBJ1-1, with 9 positions matching TRBD1. CDR3 length equals 17 residues. V shed 4 bases and J 1 base; nucleotides not matched to a gene: 10. Per the germline V gene, CDR1 is MDHEN and CDR2 is SYDVKM. The CDR3 region is CASSSTPGTGRNTEAFF. The CDR3, as DNA: TGTGCCAGCAGTTCCACCCCCGGGACAGGGCGGAACACTGAAGCTTTCTTT. The full variable domain, rest sourced from reference TRBV28 and TRBJ1-1, is DVKVTQSSRYLVKRTGEKVFLECVQDMDHENMFWYRQDPGLGLRLIYFSYDVKMKEKGDIPEGYSVSREKKERFSLILESASTNQTSMYLCASSSTPGTGRNTEAFFGQGTRLTVV.

The V call is TRBV27, the J call TRBJ2-5; 8 bases are a match to TRBD1. This CDR3 has 15 amino acids. Germline CDR1 is MNHEY and CDR2 is SMNVEV (reference sequence). Germline trimming cut 10 bases from V and 7 bases from J; bases unmatched to any gene: 17. In DNA, the CDR3 is TGTGCCACCTCGCGACAGGGGTTAATAGAGGGGACCCAGTACTTC. This sequence encodes CATSRQGLIEGTQYF.

The chain is built from TRBV10-2 and TRBJ1-3; TRBD1 might be the D (5 bases). Trimming took off 3 bases at V and 4 bases at J, with 10 bases between the two ends. The V gene's germline CDR1 is WSHSY and CDR2 SAAADI. The CDR3 totals 14 residues. In DNA form, the CDR3 reads TGCGCCAGCAGTGATCCAGGGTGGGGAAACACCATATATTTT. Translation gives CASSDPGWGNTIYF.

V usage is TRBV6-5 and J usage is TRBJ1-3; D is uncertain. Trimming left V 7 bases short and J 4 bases short, with 14 bases between. CDR1 and CDR2 from the germline V gene are MNHEY and SVGAGI. This CDR3 comprises 14 residues. For the CDR3, the DNA is TGTGCCAGCACCCGAGGAGGAGCAGGAAACACCATATATTTT. It specifies CASTRGGAGNTIYF.

The V and J genes are TRBV30 and TRBJ2-7, with TRBD2 matching 15 bases. Germline values: CDR1 GTSNPN, CDR2 SVGIG (reference sequence). This CDR3 contains 16 residues. Losses at the gene ends were 2 bases for V and 5 bases for J; bases not matched to a gene: 7. The DNA of the CDR3 is TGTGCCTGGAGTTTAGGACTAGCGGGAGGGCCCGACGAGCAGTACTTC. Amino acid sequence: CAWSLGLAGGPDEQYF.

This rearrangement joins TRBV5-1 to TRBJ1-2; TRBD1 agrees at 7 bases. The CDR3 extends over 15 amino acids. Looked up from germline, CDR1 is SGHRS and CDR2 is YFSETQ. V was clipped by 0 bases and J by 4 bases; unmatched bases: 6. CDR3 nucleotides: TGCGCCAGCAGCTTGGCCGGACAGGTGATCTATGGCTACACCTTC. This translates into CASSLAGQVIYGYTF.

The chain joins TRBV6-5 to TRBJ2-3, with 9 bases aligning to TRBD2. Losses at the gene ends were 7 bases for V and 0 bases for J; bases not matched to a gene: 2. The CDR3 has 14 residues. CDR1 MNHEY and CDR2 SVGAGI come from the germline V gene. Written as DNA, the CDR3 is TGTGCCAGCACTACTAGCGGGAGCACAGATACGCAGTATTTT. Its translation is CASTTSGSTDTQYF.

This sequence joins TRBV7-9 and TRBJ2-3; D might be TRBD1 or TRBD2, each matching 5 bases. The germline V gene encodes CDR1 SEHNR and CDR2 FQNEAQ (reference sequence). The V gene lost 4 bases and the J gene lost 0 bases, with 17 bases spanning the gap. This CDR3 is built from 17 residues. CDR3 in DNA: TGTGCCAGCAGCTCCACTTTGTCGGGGCCTAGCACAGATACGCAGTATTTT. Residues: CASSSTLSGPSTDTQYF.

This clone has a handful of counts. The chain uses TRBV3-1 (or the pseudogene TRBV3-2) and TRBJ1-2, with D unclear. The germline V gene has CDR1 LGHDT and CDR2 YNNKEL (reference sequence). Trimming took off 1 base at V and 6 bases at J, with 6 bases between the two ends. The CDR3 is 12 residues long. CDR3 protein: CASSQGTNGYTF. CDR3 coding DNA: TGTGCCAGCAGCCAAGGAACGAATGGCTACACCTTC.

The J gene is TRBJ1-2, the V gene TRBV7-9; no reliable D call. V was cut by 1 base and J by 0 bases, with 3 bases left in between. The CDR3 totals 13 residues. Germline V gene data show CDR1 as SEHNR and CDR2 as FQNEAQ (reference sequence). The CDR3 bases are TGTGCCAGCAGCTTAGGAGCTAACTATGGCTACACCTTC. Residues: CASSLGANYGYTF.

The V call is TRBV3-1 (or the pseudogene TRBV3-2), the J call TRBJ2-2; D gene ambiguous. From germline, CDR1 is LGHDT and CDR2 YNNKEL (reference sequence). The CDR3 totals 12 residues. Between the trimmed V and J ends, which lost 4 bases and 3 bases, there was a span of 3 bases. CDR3 in DNA: TGTGCCAGCAGCCCTTACACCGGGGAGCTGTTTTTT. It codes for CASSPYTGELFF.

The sample holds one count of this clone. The V and J genes are TRBV3-1 (or the pseudogene TRBV3-2) and TRBJ1-6; 9 nucleotides match TRBD1. Germline V gene data show CDR1 as LGHDT and CDR2 as YNNKEL (reference sequence). J was trimmed by 8 bases and V by 2 bases; bases with no gene match: 4. The CDR3 covers 15 residues. CDR3 in amino acids: CASSQRRQGDSPLHF. In DNA form, the CDR3 reads TGTGCCAGCAGCCAACGACGACAGGGGGATTCACCCCTCCACTTT.